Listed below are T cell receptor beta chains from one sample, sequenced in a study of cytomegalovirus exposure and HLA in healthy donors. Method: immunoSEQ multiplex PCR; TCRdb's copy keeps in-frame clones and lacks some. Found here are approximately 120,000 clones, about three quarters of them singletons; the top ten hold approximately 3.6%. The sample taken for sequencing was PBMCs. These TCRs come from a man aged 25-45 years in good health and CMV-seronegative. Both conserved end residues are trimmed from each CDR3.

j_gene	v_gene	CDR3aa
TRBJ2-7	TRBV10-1	ASSGASHEQY
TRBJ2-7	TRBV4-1	ASSQGSPSSYEQY
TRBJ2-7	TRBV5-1	ASARDRGEYEQY
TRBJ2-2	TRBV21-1	ASSPRTGTGSTGELF
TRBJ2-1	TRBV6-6	ASSTSGTGNYNEQF
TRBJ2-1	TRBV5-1	ASSSRTSGIRTNEQF
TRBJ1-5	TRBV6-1	ASSDWTDNQPQH
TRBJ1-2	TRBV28	ASSLLGHVSNYGYT
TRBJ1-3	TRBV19	ASSINRGPGNTIY
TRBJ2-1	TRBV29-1	SIIPGEQF
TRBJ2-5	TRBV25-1	ASRRGRVQETQY
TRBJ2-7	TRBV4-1	ASSQDGGTDKAYEQY
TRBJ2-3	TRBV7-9	ASSVRGDTQY
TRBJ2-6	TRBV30	AWSDMGAIGANVLT
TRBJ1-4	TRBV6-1	ASRRTGEKLF
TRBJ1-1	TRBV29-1	SVVEGLPTEAF
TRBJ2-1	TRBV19	ASSMAPRPGYNEQF
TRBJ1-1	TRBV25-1	ASSDLNRGPDEAF
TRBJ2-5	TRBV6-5	ASSLRWQETQY
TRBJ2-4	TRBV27	ASSLRGRAKNIQY
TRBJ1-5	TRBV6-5	ASSPMGLKNQPQH
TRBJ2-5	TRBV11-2	ASSFPLRGEQY
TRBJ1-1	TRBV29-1	SVSRGILRSLEAF
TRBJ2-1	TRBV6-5	ASSFRTSGRQNEQF
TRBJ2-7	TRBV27	ASSIRRDSQEQY
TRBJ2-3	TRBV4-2	ASSQTTPDTQY
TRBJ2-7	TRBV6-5	ATGQGTYEQY